Given below is one T cell receptor (beta chain) in context. The CDR3 extends over 17 amino acids. Deletions cut 6 bases from V and 1 base from J, with 19 bases between. Germline lookup yields CDR1 KGHDR and CDR2 SFDVKD. This sample is drawn from a study of control samples from healthy donors and cancer patients. Libraries were prepared by immunoSEQ multiplex PCR; TCRdb keeps only in-frame clonotypes and omits some of them. The data hold 100,000 to 150,000 clones, with more than 85% observed a single time. The V call is TRBV24-1, the J call TRBJ2-3; possibly TRBD2 for D (6 bases). The sample consisted of blood. The receptor was derived from a man between 18 and 29 years old in good health. This chain's CDR3 is CATSFPGDPQGTDTQYF. CDR3 DNA: TGTGCCACCAGTTTCCCGGGAGACCCACAAGGCACAGATACGCAGTATTTT.